The sequence of this T cell receptor (beta chain) was determined in a study of blood T cell repertoires in COVID-19. Using immunoSEQ multiplex PCR, the repertoire was profiled, and TCRdb retains in-frame clones only, with some absent. The profile shows approximately 330,000 clones, roughly 91% of them singletons. The ends were cut back, 3 bases at V and 2 bases at J, with 12 bases in the middle. CDR3 length: 15 residues. Germline assignment: CDR1 MDHEN and CDR2 SYDVKM. The clonotype originates from a woman in her thirties who had recovered from COVID-19. The specimen was PBMCs or T cells enriched from blood (not recorded which). The gene calls are TRBV28 and TRBJ2-3; D is ambiguous. The CDR3 bases are TGTGCCAGCAGTTTCCCTTCCGCGCTCACAGATACGCAGTATTTT. Its translation: CASSFPSALTDTQYF.